These 30 T cell receptor beta chains originate from one sample sequenced in a study of cytomegalovirus exposure and HLA in healthy donors. The PCR had 60 Vbeta and 13 Jbeta primers. Clones were sequenced by immunoSEQ multiplex PCR, and TCRdb holds only the in-frame ones, with some missing. Among 130,000 or so clones listed, approximately 78% were seen once. The sample was PBMCs. Source of these receptors: a man aged 40-50 years in good health and CMV-seronegative.

This sequence joins TRBV2 and TRBJ2-6; D gene ambiguous. The CDR3 sequence is 12 residues long. V shed 11 bases and J shed 6 bases, with 11 bases lying between them. The germline V gene has CDR1 SNHLY and CDR2 FYNNEI. The chain's CDR3 is CARQLAANVLTF. For the CDR3, the DNA is TGTGCCCGACAACTTGCGGCCAACGTCCTGACTTTC.

This sequence joins TRBV11-3 and TRBJ2-1; tentatively, D is TRBD2 (6 bases). The CDR3 is 15 amino acids. V was pared by 0 bases and J by 5 bases, with 11 bases between. Looked up from germline, CDR1 is SGHNT and CDR2 is YENEEA. CDR3 loop: CASSLDGTSHNEQFF. The CDR3 DNA is TGTGCCAGCAGCTTAGATGGGACTTCTCACAATGAGCAGTTCTTC.

This chain connects TRBV7-8 to TRBJ2-7; D is unclear. Trimming removed 3 bases from V and 7 bases from J, with 16 bases in between. Germline V gene lookup returns CDR1 SGHVS and CDR2 FQNEAQ. This CDR3 is built from 14 residues. The DNA of the CDR3 is TGTGCCAGCAGCTTTAATGAGGTCCCTAGAGAGCAGTACTTC. The encoded protein is CASSFNEVPREQYF.

V is TRBV30 and J is TRBJ2-1; the D gene is possibly TRBD2 (5 bases). The germline CDR1 and CDR2 sequences are GTSNPN and SVGIG (reference sequence). The CDR3 loop spans 16 amino acids. Trimming shortened V by 2 bases and J by 0 bases, and 14 bases separated the two germline ends. The CDR3: CAWSLAGISSYNEQFF. CDR3 sequence (DNA): TGTGCCTGGAGTTTGGCGGGCATTAGCTCCTACAATGAGCAGTTCTTC.

The V call is TRBV12-5, the J call TRBJ2-3; TRBD1 agrees at 8 bases. Germline CDR1 and CDR2: LGHNT and FRNRAP. Unmatched junction bases numbered 7, after V lost 0 bases and J lost 5 bases. CDR3 size: 16 residues. The CDR3 bases are TGTGCTAGTGGTTTGGTAGGACAGGGACTTTTAGATACGCAGTATTTT. Protein: CASGLVGQGLLDTQYF. Variable domain in full (rest from reference TRBV12-5 and TRBJ2-3): DARVTQTPRHKVTEMGQEVTMRCQPILGHNTVFWYRQTMMQGLELLAYFRNRAPLDDSGMPKDRFSAEMPDATLATLKIQPSEPRDSAVYFCASGLVGQGLLDTQYFGPGTRLTVL.

The gene calls are TRBV7-6 and TRBJ2-1; 7 bases fit TRBD1. Unmatched junction bases numbered 8, after V lost 0 bases and J lost 6 bases. This CDR3 has 16 residues. In germline, CDR1 is SGHVS, CDR2 FNYEAQ. The CDR3 protein is CASSLAGTVGLNEQFF. The CDR3, as DNA: TGTGCCAGCAGCTTAGCGGGGACAGTGGGCCTCAATGAGCAGTTCTTC.

V and J are TRBV4-3 and TRBJ1-4, with 7 bases that match TRBD1. Per germline, CDR1 LGHNA and CDR2 YSLEER. V shed 2 bases and J 3 bases; nucleotides not matched to a gene: 6. There are 16 residues in the CDR3. Here the CDR3 reads CASSQIPGQPNEKLFF. The CDR3 nucleotides read TGCGCCAGCAGCCAAATTCCGGGACAGCCTAATGAAAAACTGTTTTTT.

The genes are TRBV27 and TRBJ2-7, with 14 bases fitting TRBD2. The germline gives CDR1 MNHEY, CDR2 SMNVEV (reference sequence). This CDR3 is built from 15 residues. The ends lost 6 bases at V and 3 bases at J; junction bases unmatched: 4. CDR3 DNA: TGTGCCAGCAGCCGAGGGACTAGCGGGAGCTACGAGCAGTACTTC. This codes for CASSRGTSGSYEQYF.

The chain couples TRBV7-8 to TRBJ2-1; 11 nucleotides match TRBD1. CDR1 SGHVS and CDR2 FQNEAQ come from the germline V gene. The CDR3 is made up of 16 amino acids. V gave up 5 bases and J gave up 4 bases; unmatched junction bases: 7. The CDR3 coding sequence is TGTGCCAGCAGCCCCCGGACAGGGGGCTATTACAATGAGCAGTTCTTC. The encoded protein is CASSPRTGGYYNEQFF.

The chain joins TRBV19 to TRBJ1-1; D unresolved. Trimming removed 3 bases from V and 4 bases from J, with 15 bases in between. CDR3 length equals 15 residues. The germline CDR1 and CDR2 sequences are LNHDA and SQIVND (reference sequence). The CDR3: CASSIPQRRGTEAFF. The CDR3 nucleotides are TGTGCCAGTAGTATCCCCCAGCGGCGTGGCACTGAAGCTTTCTTT.

V gene TRBV19 combines with J gene TRBJ2-1; the D gene is possibly TRBD2 (5 bases). CDR1 LNHDA and CDR2 SQIVND come from the germline V gene (reference sequence). There are 13 residues in the CDR3. V was shortened by 10 bases and J by 0 bases, with 10 bases between the two germline ends. In nucleotides, the CDR3 is TGTGCCACCCGAGGGAACTCCTACAATGAGCAGTTCTTC. Amino acids: CATRGNSYNEQFF.

The chain employs TRBV28 and TRBJ2-3; 7 positions agree with TRBD2. This CDR3 region has 15 residues. The ends lost 10 bases at V and 0 bases at J; junction bases unmatched: 10. CDR1 is MDHEN and CDR2 is SYDVKM in the germline V gene. CDR3 coding DNA: TGTGCCACCACCCTCCCGGGGGGAAGCACAGATACGCAGTATTTT. As protein: CATTLPGGSTDTQYF.

In its sample, this clone was seen a few times. V gene TRBV30 combines with J gene TRBJ1-4; maybe TRBD1 (5 bases). Germline V gene lookup returns CDR1 GTSNPN and CDR2 SVGIG (reference sequence). This CDR3 has 14 amino acids. V was clipped by 0 bases and J by 8 bases, with 13 bases between them. CDR3 in DNA: TGTGCCTGGAGTGTGCCAGGGTTCGGGGAAAAACTGTTTTTT. Protein product: CAWSVPGFGEKLFF.

The V and J genes are TRBV18 and TRBJ1-4, with D maybe TRBD1 (5 bases). V was pared by 4 bases and J by 8 bases, with 11 bases between. CDR3 length equals 13 residues. The germline gives CDR1 KGHSH, CDR2 LQKENI. CDR3: CASSQGAEEKLFF. CDR3 coding DNA: TGTGCCAGCTCACAAGGGGCAGAAGAAAAACTGTTTTTT.

The V gene is TRBV6-1, the J gene TRBJ2-5; the D is unclear. The CDR3 is 16 amino acids. From germline, CDR1 is MNHNS and CDR2 SASEGT. V shed 1 base and J shed 0 bases, with 12 bases lying between them. The CDR3, as DNA: TGTGCCAGCAGTGAAGGTATCAGCGCGTACCAAGAGACCCAGTACTTC. Its protein product is CASSEGISAYQETQYF.

The V gene is TRBV7-9, the J gene TRBJ2-5, with 15 bases lining up with TRBD2. The J segment lost 5 bases and the V segment lost 4 bases, leaving 8 bases of the junction unmatched. The CDR3 spans 17 residues. Germline V gene data show CDR1 as SEHNR and CDR2 as FQNEAQ (reference sequence). CDR3 coding DNA: TGTGCCAGCAGCTCGAATTCGGGACTAGCGGGAGGTGAGACCCAGTACTTC. It is translated as CASSSNSGLAGGETQYF. The whole variable domain, remainder taken from reference TRBV7-9 and TRBJ2-5, is DTGVSQNPRHKITKRGQNVTFRCDPISEHNRLYWYRQTLGQGPEFLTYFQNEAQLEKSRLLSDRFSAERPKGSFSTLEIQRTEQGDSAMYLCASSSNSGLAGGETQYFGPGTRLLVL.

This sequence joins TRBV29-1 and TRBJ2-5, with a possible D match to TRBD2 (5 bases). Germline V lookup: CDR1 SQVTM, CDR2 ANQGSEA. Trimming pared 4 bases from V and 5 bases from J, leaving 14 bases between. The CDR3 has 13 amino acids. The CDR3: CSVVGSLGETQYF. CDR3 bases: TGCAGCGTTGTTGGGAGTTTGGGGGAGACCCAGTACTTC.

V and J are TRBV7-2 and TRBJ2-3; 11 bases are shared with TRBD2. Germline V gene sequence: CDR1 SGHTA, CDR2 FQGNSA. Trimming took 5 bases from V and 1 from J; bases not matched to a gene: 5. The CDR3 runs to 16 residues. CDR3 region: CASSNQLAGGTDTQYF. DNA of the CDR3: TGTGCCAGCAGCAACCAACTAGCGGGGGGCACAGATACGCAGTATTTT.

This clone was counted between two and nine times. J is TRBJ2-7 and V is TRBV7-3; perhaps TRBD2 as D (5 bases). Germline CDR1 and CDR2: SGHTA and FQGTGA. The length of the CDR3 is 13 residues. The V gene lost 6 bases and the J gene lost 5 bases, with 14 bases spanning the gap. The CDR3 protein is CASSAGNPHEQYF. The CDR3 nucleotides are TGTGCCAGCAGTGCCGGGAACCCCCACGAGCAGTACTTC.

V is TRBV4-3 and J is TRBJ1-1; 9 nucleotides align to TRBD1. Germline V lookup: CDR1 LGHNA, CDR2 YSLEER. This CDR3 is built from 12 residues. Losses at the gene ends were 4 bases for V and 10 bases for J; bases not matched to a gene: 4. CDR3 loop: CASSREQGAAFF. Here the CDR3 DNA reads TGCGCCAGCAGCCGAGAACAGGGGGCAGCTTTCTTT.

The V and J genes are TRBV9 and TRBJ1-6; the match to TRBD1 covers 8 bases. Germline CDR1 and CDR2: SGDLS and YYNGEE. The CDR3 has 16 residues. V shed 0 bases, J shed 5 bases, and the junction held 4 bases outside the gene matches. CDR3 protein: CASSVAGGRDNSPLHF. CDR3 DNA sequence: TGTGCCAGCAGCGTAGCAGGGGGCCGTGATAATTCACCCCTCCACTTT.

The chain's CDR3 is CASSSAVAGGPQETQYF. The CDR3 nucleotides are TGTGCCAGCAGCTCCGCGGTAGCGGGAGGACCTCAAGAGACCCAGTACTTC. This chain connects TRBV7-6 to TRBJ2-5; 10 bases align to TRBD2. Germline trimming cut 4 bases from V and 2 bases from J; bases unmatched to any gene: 10. This CDR3 spans 17 amino acids. Germline values: CDR1 SGHVS, CDR2 FNYEAQ.

This clone was seen a few times. The V call is TRBV5-4, the J call TRBJ2-6; maybe TRBD1 (5 bases). The CDR3 totals 15 residues. CDR1 is SGHNT and CDR2 is YYREEE in the germline V gene (reference sequence). Between the trimmed V and J ends, which lost 1 base and 4 bases, there was a span of 9 bases. In nucleotides, the CDR3 is TGTGCCAGCAGCTTGAGGGGCTCCGGGGCCAACGTCCTGACTTTC. Translated: CASSLRGSGANVLTF.

The gene calls are TRBV18 and TRBJ2-2; weak D call: TRBD2 (5 bases). The V and J ends lost 3 bases and 7 bases respectively, with 18 bases between them. The CDR3 totals 16 residues. Germline V lookup: CDR1 KGHSH, CDR2 LQKENI. CDR3 protein: CASSPPAQRVGGELFF. The DNA of the CDR3 is TGTGCCAGCTCACCCCCGGCCCAGAGGGTAGGCGGGGAGCTGTTTTTT. Full variable domain (remainder filled in from reference TRBV18 and TRBJ2-2): NAGVMQNPRHLVRRRGQEARLRCSPMKGHSHVYWYRQLPEEGLKFMVYLQKENIIDESGMPKERFSAEFPKEGPSILRIQQVVRGDSAAYFCASSPPAQRVGGELFFGEGSRLTVL.

V and J are TRBV6-5 and TRBJ2-5; possibly TRBD2 for D (6 bases). The CDR3 contains 15 residues. Germline V gene sequence: CDR1 MNHEY, CDR2 SVGAGI. Trimming cost V 4 bases and J 2 bases, with 14 bases left between them. The CDR3 DNA sequence: TGTGCCAGCAGTTCCCCCGGGGCGGGGCAAGAGACCCAGTACTTC. Its protein product is CASSSPGAGQETQYF.

This clone was observed a few times. In nucleotides, the CDR3 is TGTGCCAGCAGTCCCAGGGGGATAGGGGCCAACGTCCTGACTTTC. Protein sequence: CASSPRGIGANVLTF. This sequence joins TRBV2 and TRBJ2-6; 7 bases are shared with TRBD1. The CDR3 runs to 15 residues. Germline trimming cut 5 bases from V and 4 bases from J; bases unmatched to any gene: 5. CDR1 SNHLY and CDR2 FYNNEI come from the germline V gene.

In this sample, this clone turned up once. This rearrangement joins TRBV6-5 to TRBJ1-1, with a possible D match to TRBD1 (5 bases). Germline V CDR1 and CDR2: MNHEY, SVGAGI. Trimming took off 5 bases at V and 3 bases at J, with 10 bases between the two ends. The length of the CDR3 is 13 residues. Here the CDR3 reads CASSSPGDTEAFF. The CDR3, as DNA: TGTGCCAGCAGTAGTCCGGGGGACACTGAAGCTTTCTTT.

Within the sample, this clone is medium-sized (0.01 to 0.1%). V usage is TRBV29-1 and J usage is TRBJ2-1; 13 nucleotides line up with TRBD2. The CDR3 contains 19 residues. The germline gives CDR1 SQVTM, CDR2 ANQGSEA. With 0 bases clipped from V and 6 bases from J, the junction kept 14 bases outside the gene matches. The CDR3 bases are TGCAGCGTTGAAGATCTAGGGACCCGGACTAGCGGGAGAGTCAATGAGCAGTTCTTC. It codes for CSVEDLGTRTSGRVNEQFF.

Here the CDR3 DNA reads TGTGCCAGCAGTTACTCCACAGGGGGTTCCTATGGCTACACCTTC. Residues: CASSYSTGGSYGYTF. The chain combines TRBV6-5 with TRBJ1-2; 8 bases are shared with TRBD1. The germline V gene encodes CDR1 MNHEY and CDR2 SVGAGI. V lost 0 bases and J lost 4; bases outside the gene matches: 4. The CDR3 is 15 residues long.

This chain links TRBV4-2 with TRBJ2-2, with 8 bases that match TRBD1. CDR1 is LGHNA and CDR2 is YNFKEQ in the germline V gene. This CDR3 has 17 residues. V was clipped by 0 bases and J by 4 bases; unmatched bases: 7. CDR3 region: CASSQDRDRGPTGELFF. CDR3 in DNA: TGTGCCAGCAGCCAAGATCGAGACAGGGGACCCACCGGGGAGCTGTTTTTT.